This T cell receptor beta chain was observed in a study of cytomegalovirus exposure and HLA in healthy donors. Study conclusions and caveats: The majority of CMV-associated TCR beta chains were reported as apparently HLA-restricted in a later analysis.

Concerning this clone itself: Its specificity is unknown.

Germline CDR1 reads ENHRY; CDR2 reads SYGVKD. The CDR3 loop spans 13 amino acids. V lost 2 bases and J 6 bases, leaving 7 bases between the germline ends. Vbeta (60) and Jbeta (13) primers were used in the PCR. Assay: immunoSEQ multiplex PCR; the TCRdb copy retains only in-frame clones and omits some. The sample consists of 70,000 to 100,000 clones, over 55% of them appearing once. This sequence originates from a woman aged 45 to 65 in good health and CMV-seropositive. This chain connects TRBV10-3 to TRBJ2-2; the D is unclear. Sequenced: PBMCs. As DNA, the CDR3 is TGTGCCATCAGTGAGGGAGTAGCCGGGGAGCTGTTTTTT. This translates into CAISEGVAGELFF.